Listed here are 9 T cell receptor beta chains from one sample, sequenced in a study of cytomegalovirus exposure and HLA in healthy donors. The PCR contained 60 Vbeta and 13 Jbeta primers. Assay used: immunoSEQ multiplex PCR; TCRdb lists only in-frame clones, some missing. The sample holds under 200,000 clones, less than 90% seen once. The sequenced sample was PBMCs. Every receptor here comes from a woman in her late teens or twenties in good health and CMV-seronegative.

This clone has only a few counts. The chain combines TRBV7-9 with TRBJ1-6, with D perhaps TRBD1 (5 bases). The ends were cut back, 1 base at V and 7 bases at J, with 8 bases in the middle. CDR1 SEHNR and CDR2 FQNEAQ come from the germline V gene (reference sequence). This CDR3 is built from 14 residues. The CDR3 bases are TGTGCCAGCAGCTTAGTGGCAGGGAATTCACCCCTCCACTTT. This translates into CASSLVAGNSPLHF.

The rearrangement uses TRBV7-8 and TRBJ2-3; TRBD1 is a possible D gene (5 bases). Trimming took off 6 bases at V and 7 bases at J, with 11 bases between the two ends. There are 12 residues in the CDR3. CDR1 SGHVS and CDR2 FQNEAQ come from the germline V gene. CDR3 region: CASRHQGNTQYF. CDR3 DNA: TGTGCCAGCAGGCATCAGGGAAATACGCAGTATTTT.

The chain couples TRBV27 to TRBJ1-4; possibly TRBD1 for D (6 bases). This CDR3 is built from 13 residues. CDR1 and CDR2 from the germline V gene are MNHEY and SMNVEV (reference sequence). V was shortened by 6 bases and J by 5 bases, with 10 bases between the two germline ends. CDR3 protein: CASSPDRNEKLFF. For the CDR3, the DNA is TGTGCCAGCAGCCCTGACAGGAATGAAAAACTGTTTTTT.

The chain employs TRBV28 and TRBJ1-2; D is uncertain. The CDR3 consists of 15 residues. V was trimmed by 1 base and J by 8 bases, leaving 17 bases between them. From germline, CDR1 is MDHEN and CDR2 SYDVKM. The CDR3 DNA is TGTGCCAGCAGTTTATTCTCCTCAGTTTCTCTCGGCTACACCTTC. It is translated as CASSLFSSVSLGYTF.

V is TRBV7-3 and J is TRBJ1-6, with a weak D call TRBD1 (6 bases). V was clipped by 4 bases and J by 10 bases, with 14 bases between them. The CDR3 is 14 amino acids. Germline V CDR1 and CDR2: SGHTA, FQGTGA. As DNA, the CDR3 is TGTGCCAGCAGCTGGGACATCCAGGGATCACCCCTCCACTTT. It encodes CASSWDIQGSPLHF.

This clone has just one count. The rearrangement uses TRBV28 and TRBJ2-7; 9 nucleotides agree with TRBD1. The CDR3 runs 14 residues. Germline loops: CDR1 MDHEN, CDR2 SYDVKM. V was clipped by 8 bases and J by 6 bases; unmatched bases: 11. The CDR3 loop reads CASRSGQGLFEQYF. CDR3 DNA: TGTGCCAGCCGTAGTGGACAGGGGTTGTTCGAGCAGTACTTC.

This sequence joins TRBV6-1 and TRBJ2-5; 8 positions match TRBD2. In germline, CDR1 is MNHNS, CDR2 SASEGT. This CDR3 region has 13 residues. After removal of 8 bases from V and 11 bases from J, the junction contained 13 bases not matched to a gene. The chain's CDR3 is CASRWTGREVQYF. The CDR3 DNA follows: TGTGCCAGCCGATGGACCGGGCGGGAGGTGCAGTACTTC.

The rearrangement links TRBV5-1 to TRBJ1-1; perhaps TRBD1 as D (5 bases). V lost 1 base and J lost 7, with 14 bases in between. The CDR3 has 14 residues. Germline V gives CDR1 SGHRS, CDR2 YFSETQ. CDR3 in DNA: TGCGCCAGCAGCTTGTTAGGGGAGGGTGGTGAAGCTTTCTTT. Translation: CASSLLGEGGEAFF.

The V and J genes are TRBV21-1 and TRBJ2-7; the D call TRBD1 from the table was never checked on the DNA. TRBV21-1 corresponds to a pseudogene. This CDR3 spans 9 amino acids. CDR3 coding DNA: TGTGCCTGCGTCAGGGAGCAGTACTTC. Translating gives CACVREQYF.